These 29 T cell receptor beta chains came from one sample sequenced in a study of T cell responses to AZD1222 COVID-19 vaccine. The assay was immunoSEQ multiplex PCR, and TCRdb's table has in-frame clones only and misses some. The sample has about 140,000 clones. Sequencing was carried out using peripheral blood. The receptors derive from an adult in good health.

The chain is built from TRBV2 and TRBJ1-1; no definite D call. Per germline, CDR1 SNHLY and CDR2 FYNNEI. This CDR3 has 14 residues. Trimming took 0 bases from V and 3 from J, leaving 8 bases between them. This CDR3 is CASSEAQSYTEAFF. The CDR3, as DNA: TGTGCCAGCAGTGAAGCCCAGAGCTACACTGAAGCTTTCTTT. Full variable domain (outside the CDR3, taken from reference TRBV2 and TRBJ1-1): EPEVTQTPSHQVTQMGQEVILRCVPISNHLYFYWYRQILGQKVEFLVSFYNNEISEKSEIFDDQFSVERPDGSNFTLKIRSTKLEDSAMYFCASSEAQSYTEAFFGQGTRLTVV.

V usage is TRBV27 and J usage is TRBJ2-5, with D unclear. Germline CDR1 MNHEY, CDR2 SMNVEV (reference sequence). The CDR3 consists of 14 residues. V shed 2 bases and J shed 2 bases, with 9 bases lying between them. The CDR3 is CASSLSLQQETQYF. DNA of the CDR3: TGTGCCAGCAGTTTAAGTCTACAGCAAGAGACCCAGTACTTC.

J is TRBJ2-2 and V is TRBV4-1; 8 bases agree with TRBD2. The CDR3 loop spans 16 amino acids. With 3 bases clipped from V and 2 bases from J, the junction kept 5 bases outside the gene matches. Germline assignment: CDR1 MGHRA and CDR2 YSYEKL. In DNA, the CDR3 is TGCGCCAGCAGCCACCAGCGGGGGACTAACACCGGGGAGCTGTTTTTT. This encodes CASSHQRGTNTGELFF.

This chain links TRBV19 with TRBJ2-1, with TRBD1 matching 7 bases. The trim removed 8 bases at V and 4 bases at J, leaving 5 bases unmatched. Germline V gives CDR1 LNHDA, CDR2 SQIVND (reference sequence). The length of the CDR3 is 13 residues. CDR3 coding DNA: TGTGCCAGTTCGAGGGGGCGGTACAATGAGCAGTTCTTC. This gives the protein CASSRGRYNEQFF.

The rearrangement joins TRBV19 to TRBJ2-7; a weak D match, TRBD2 (5 bases). Per the germline V gene, CDR1 is LNHDA and CDR2 is SQIVND (reference sequence). CDR3 size: 15 residues. The V end lost 4 bases, the J end lost 6 bases, and 19 bases lay between the germline ends. The CDR3 is CASSKARTGLGEQYF. The CDR3 DNA is TGTGCCAGTAGTAAGGCGAGGACTGGGCTGGGCGAGCAGTACTTC. Drawing the rest from reference TRBV19 and TRBJ2-7, the complete variable domain is DGGITQSPKYLFRKEGQNVTLSCEQNLNHDAMYWYRQDPGQGLRLIYYSQIVNDFQKGDIAEGYSVSREKKESFPLTVTSAQKNPTAFYLCASSKARTGLGEQYFGPGTRLTVT.

The V gene is TRBV28, the J gene TRBJ2-7, with unresolved D. With 8 bases removed from V and 2 bases from J, the gap between germline ends came to 10 bases. The length of the CDR3 is 12 residues. The germline V gene encodes CDR1 MDHEN and CDR2 SYDVKM. The DNA for the CDR3 is TGTGCCAGCGGTACAGCAGCCTACGAGCAGTACTTC. Translated: CASGTAAYEQYF.

This CDR3 reads CASSTGRGNQPQHF. CDR3 sequence (DNA): TGTGCCAGTAGTACAGGGAGAGGGAATCAGCCCCAGCATTTT. This chain uses TRBV19 with TRBJ1-5; D perhaps matches TRBD1 (5 bases). Germline V gives CDR1 LNHDA, CDR2 SQIVND (reference sequence). Trimming cost V 4 bases and J 4 bases, with 11 bases left between them. The CDR3 contains 14 residues.

This rearrangement joins TRBV6-5 to TRBJ1-1; unclear D gene. The CDR3 length is 12 residues. The V end was cut by 7 bases, the J end by 0 bases, with 6 bases between. The germline gives CDR1 MNHEY, CDR2 SVGAGI. This chain's CDR3 is CASTSVNTEAFF. DNA for the CDR3: TGTGCCAGCACCTCAGTGAACACTGAAGCTTTCTTT.

The DNA for the CDR3 is TGTGCCAGCAGTACGGGACCCGCGGAAGCCTACGAGCAGTACTTC. Translating it yields CASSTGPAEAYEQYF. The chain joins TRBV27 to TRBJ2-7; D could derive from TRBD1 or TRBD2 (5 bases each). Trimming removed 5 bases at V and 2 bases at J, with 16 bases between. The CDR3 sequence is 15 residues long. Germline values: CDR1 MNHEY, CDR2 SMNVEV (reference sequence).

Written as DNA, the CDR3 is TGTGCCAGCAGCTTAACGGCCGGGAACTATGGCTACACCTTC. Residues: CASSLTAGNYGYTF. The chain recombines TRBV7-3 with TRBJ1-2; D is ambiguous. CDR1 is SGHTA, CDR2 FQGTGA, per germline. The CDR3 is 14 amino acids. Trimming shortened V by 0 bases and J by 2 bases, and 7 bases separated the two germline ends.

This chain uses TRBV19 with TRBJ2-1, with 7 nucleotides matching TRBD1. Germline CDR1 LNHDA, CDR2 SQIVND (reference sequence). The CDR3 consists of 17 residues. With V trimmed by 7 bases and J by 4 bases, 16 bases remained unmatched. The CDR3, as DNA: TGTGCCAGTATCCAACTAACCGGGACAGTACCATACAATGAGCAGTTCTTC. Protein sequence: CASIQLTGTVPYNEQFF.

The chain joins TRBV6-4 to TRBJ1-5; no clear D. Deletions cut 9 bases from V and 4 bases from J, with 4 bases between. The germline CDR1 and CDR2 sequences are MRHNA and SNTAGT. This CDR3 comprises 10 residues. CDR3 in DNA: TGTGCCAGAAATAATCAGCCCCAGCATTTT. Translated, it gives CARNNQPQHF.

The rearrangement uses TRBV21-1 and TRBJ1-3. TRBV21-1 is shown as a pseudogene. The CDR3 is 14 residues long. CDR3 nucleotide sequence: TGTGCCAGCAGCAAAGGCCGCTCTGGAAACACCATATATTTT. Amino acid sequence: CASSKGRSGNTIYF.

J is TRBJ2-7 and V is TRBV24-1, with D perhaps matching TRBD1 (8 bases). Trimming removed 5 bases at V and 1 base at J, with 26 bases between. Per germline, CDR1 KGHDR and CDR2 SFDVKD. CDR3 size: 19 residues. CDR3 loop: CATSVVYSTQGEGSYEQYF. CDR3 nucleotide sequence: TGTGCCACCAGTGTAGTTTATTCGACACAGGGGGAGGGGTCCTACGAGCAGTACTTC.

The rearrangement links TRBV20-1 to TRBJ1-2; 9 bases fit TRBD1. V gave up 3 bases and J gave up 10 bases; unmatched junction bases: 12. Germline loops: CDR1 DFQATT, CDR2 SNEGSKA (reference sequence). The CDR3 loop spans 14 amino acids. CDR3 amino acids: CSASSGQGGRFYTF. For the CDR3, the DNA is TGCAGTGCTAGTTCGGGACAGGGAGGGAGATTCTACACCTTC.

This sequence joins TRBV28 and TRBJ1-1; D not certain. Trimming removed 2 bases from V and 5 bases from J, with 9 bases in between. The CDR3 spans 13 residues. Germline lookup yields CDR1 MDHEN and CDR2 SYDVKM. This chain's CDR3 is CASSLVSGTEAFF. The CDR3, as DNA: TGTGCCAGCAGTTTAGTATCGGGTACTGAAGCTTTCTTT. The entire variable domain, with the rest obtained from reference TRBV28 and TRBJ1-1, is as follows: DVKVTQSSRYLVKRTGEKVFLECVQDMDHENMFWYRQDPGLGLRLIYFSYDVKMKEKGDIPEGYSVSREKKERFSLILESASTNQTSMYLCASSLVSGTEAFFGQGTRLTVV.

The V and J genes are TRBV27 and TRBJ2-5; the D is unclear. Germline loops: CDR1 MNHEY, CDR2 SMNVEV (reference sequence). The CDR3 is made up of 13 amino acids. V lost 8 bases, J lost 3 bases, and 13 bases lay in between. The CDR3 region has the DNA TGTGCCAGCGGGTATTGGGATAAAGAGACCCAGTACTTC. This translates into CASGYWDKETQYF.

The rearrangement uses TRBV7-2 and TRBJ2-5, with 8 bases that match TRBD1. CDR3 length: 14 amino acids. V gave up 5 bases and J gave up 1 base; unmatched junction bases: 3. The V gene's germline CDR1 is SGHTA and CDR2 FQGNSA. The CDR3 coding sequence is TGTGCCAGCAGCATACAGGGGGGCCAAGAGACCCAGTACTTC. Its protein product is CASSIQGGQETQYF.

The rearrangement links TRBV9 to TRBJ1-1; no clear D gene. Between the trimmed V and J ends, which lost 4 bases and 4 bases, there was a span of 14 bases. Germline CDR1 SGDLS, CDR2 YYNGEE. This CDR3 has 14 amino acids. CDR3 bases: TGTGCCAGCAGCCCGTGGACGGTAGTCACTGAAGCTTTCTTT. Translated: CASSPWTVVTEAFF.

The rearrangement uses TRBV19 and TRBJ2-6; D is uncertain. The ends were cut back, 6 bases at V and 1 base at J, with 16 bases in the middle. Germline V gene lookup returns CDR1 LNHDA and CDR2 SQIVND (reference sequence). The CDR3 consists of 17 residues. The DNA for the CDR3 is TGTGCCAGTAGCCTTCTACCCGTTCGTTCTGGGGCCAACGTCCTGACTTTC. Residues: CASSLLPVRSGANVLTF.

This chain uses TRBV9 with TRBJ1-4, with 10 bases fitting TRBD1. The CDR3 consists of 16 residues. Germline CDR1 reads SGDLS; CDR2 reads YYNGEE. The V segment lost 0 bases and the J segment 7 bases; nucleotides outside the gene matches: 6. The CDR3 DNA follows: TGTGCCAGCAGCGTAGGGACAGGGGGGTTTAGTGAAAAACTGTTTTTT. It translates to CASSVGTGGFSEKLFF.

The J gene is TRBJ1-2, the V gene TRBV3-1 (or the pseudogene TRBV3-2); 11 bases are shared with TRBD1. The CDR3 covers 15 residues. CDR1 LGHDT and CDR2 YNNKEL come from the germline V gene (reference sequence). With 1 base clipped from V and 7 bases from J, the junction kept 5 bases outside the gene matches. The CDR3 sequence is CASSQGDRGRGGYTF. As DNA, the CDR3 is TGTGCCAGCAGCCAAGGGGACAGGGGGAGAGGTGGCTACACCTTC.

The chain's CDR3 is CASSLESGIYNSPLHF. Written as DNA, the CDR3 is TGCGCCAGCAGCTTGGAATCAGGGATCTATAATTCACCCCTCCACTTT. The V call is TRBV5-1, the J call TRBJ1-6; TRBD1 is a possible D gene (5 bases). Germline CDR1 SGHRS, CDR2 YFSETQ. Trimming took 0 bases from V and 3 from J, leaving 10 bases between them. The length of the CDR3 is 16 residues.

The J gene is TRBJ1-1, the V gene TRBV2, with unresolved D. Trimming removed 10 bases from V and 8 bases from J, with 11 bases in between. This CDR3 contains 10 residues. Looked up from germline, CDR1 is SNHLY and CDR2 is FYNNEI. The DNA of the CDR3 is TGTGCCACCGTGGTTTTGGAAGCTTTCTTT. Its protein is CATVVLEAFF.

V gene TRBV5-1 combines with J gene TRBJ2-5; TRBD2 matches at 9 bases. This CDR3 comprises 18 residues. Looked up from germline, CDR1 is SGHRS and CDR2 is YFSETQ. V gave up 3 bases and J gave up 5 bases; unmatched junction bases: 17. CDR3 sequence: CASSYPGGLAPERETQYF. The CDR3 nucleotides are TGCGCCAGCAGCTACCCGGGGGGACTAGCCCCCGAGCGGGAGACCCAGTACTTC.

V is TRBV9 and J is TRBJ2-3; a weak D match, TRBD2 (6 bases). Germline CDR1 reads SGDLS; CDR2 reads YYNGEE. This CDR3 has 16 amino acids. With 0 bases removed from V and 3 bases from J, the gap between germline ends came to 14 bases. The CDR3 is CASSVEASVRTDTQYF. The CDR3 DNA sequence: TGTGCCAGCAGCGTAGAAGCTAGCGTTAGGACAGATACGCAGTATTTT.

V is TRBV6-5 and J is TRBJ1-5; weak D call: TRBD1 (6 bases). In germline, CDR1 is MNHEY, CDR2 SVGAGI. The V end lost 5 bases, the J end lost 4 bases, and 12 bases lay between the germline ends. The CDR3 extends over 14 amino acids. The CDR3 loop is CASSRDRWNQPQHF. In DNA, the CDR3 is TGTGCCAGCAGTCGTGACAGGTGGAATCAGCCCCAGCATTTT.

V gene TRBV7-6 combines with J gene TRBJ2-2; 7 positions agree with TRBD1. The CDR3 sequence is 16 residues long. Per the germline V gene, CDR1 is SGHVS and CDR2 is FNYEAQ. The junction had 8 bases not matched to a gene; V was cut back by 4 bases and J by 3 bases. CDR3 protein: CASSSSGGLYTGELFF. For the CDR3, the DNA is TGTGCCAGCAGCTCCTCAGGGGGTTTGTACACCGGGGAGCTGTTTTTT.

The chain links TRBV11-1 to TRBJ2-2, with TRBD1 as a possible D gene (5 bases). V shed 1 base and J shed 6 bases, with 12 bases lying between them. Germline V CDR1 and CDR2: SGHAT, FQDESV (reference sequence). This CDR3 has 15 amino acids. The CDR3 here is CASSLVPDSAGELFF. In nucleotides, the CDR3 is TGTGCCAGCAGCTTAGTCCCAGACAGTGCCGGGGAGCTGTTTTTT.